One sample yielded the 7 T cell receptor beta chains listed below, sequenced in a study of blood T cell repertoires in COVID-19. Sequencing was performed with immunoSEQ multiplex PCR; in TCRdb, only in-frame clones are kept and a portion is missing. The data contain some 70,000 clones, about 91% of them singletons. The specimen was peripheral blood. These receptors all stem from a man aged 35 to 55 with COVID-19, enrolled during active disease.

CDR3 DNA: TGTGCCAGCAGCTTCGACAGGATGTCACCTGGCTACACCTTC. Its translation is CASSFDRMSPGYTF. The chain couples TRBV2 to TRBJ1-2, with D possibly being TRBD1 (6 bases). V gave up 6 bases and J gave up 7 bases, with 18 bases separating them. Germline assignment: CDR1 SNHLY and CDR2 FYNNEI. The CDR3 totals 14 residues. The full variable domain, with the rest looked up from reference TRBV2 and TRBJ1-2, is EPEVTQTPSHQVTQMGQEVILRCVPISNHLYFYWYRQILGQKVEFLVSFYNNEISEKSEIFDDQFSVERPDGSNFTLKIRSTKLEDSAMYFCASSFDRMSPGYTFGSGTRLTVV.

The gene calls are TRBV4-2 and TRBJ1-2; D is undetermined. CDR1 is LGHNA, CDR2 YNFKEQ, per germline. This CDR3 comprises 15 residues. Trimming pared 4 bases from V and 7 bases from J, leaving 19 bases between. As DNA, the CDR3 is TGTGCCAGCAGCCCCGGAGAGGGATACTCCTCTGGCTACACCTTC. Protein: CASSPGEGYSSGYTF.

The chain is built from TRBV2 and TRBJ2-1; 8 bases agree with TRBD2. The CDR3 runs to 14 residues. V gave up 11 bases and J gave up 3 bases; unmatched junction bases: 9. The V gene's germline CDR1 is SNHLY and CDR2 FYNNEI. This CDR3 reads CALVGRAVYNEQFF. CDR3 DNA: TGTGCCCTTGTCGGGAGGGCGGTCTACAATGAGCAGTTCTTC.

This sequence joins TRBV19 and TRBJ2-6; 9 nucleotides agree with TRBD1. CDR1 LNHDA and CDR2 SQIVND come from the germline V gene (reference sequence). V shed 8 bases and J 0 bases; nucleotides not matched to a gene: 17. This CDR3 contains 20 residues. The CDR3 bases are TGTGCCAGTGATTACAGGGGGCAAAAGGGGGCCCTCTCTGGGGCCAACGTCCTGACTTTC. This sequence encodes CASDYRGQKGALSGANVLTF.

This chain connects TRBV19 to TRBJ2-7; possible D gene TRBD1, 6 bases. CDR1 and CDR2 (germline): LNHDA, SQIVND (reference sequence). This CDR3 has 13 residues. V dropped 7 bases and J dropped 3 bases, with 13 bases sitting between them. CDR3 sequence (DNA): TGTGCCAGTAAAAAGACAGGTGGCTACGAGCAGTACTTC. Translation gives CASKKTGGYEQYF.

The V and J genes are TRBV19 and TRBJ2-2; 10 positions match TRBD1. This CDR3 spans 17 amino acids. The germline V gene has CDR1 LNHDA and CDR2 SQIVND (reference sequence). V lost 5 bases and J lost 5; bases outside the gene matches: 11. The CDR3 coding sequence is TGTGCCAGTAGTCATATCCGCGGGACAGGGGAAACCGGGGAGCTGTTTTTT. This sequence encodes CASSHIRGTGETGELFF.

This chain links TRBV5-1 with TRBJ1-1; TRBD1 agrees at 7 bases. Germline CDR1 and CDR2: SGHRS and YFSETQ. The trim removed 2 bases at V and 4 bases at J, leaving 8 bases unmatched. The CDR3 runs to 15 residues. Written as DNA, the CDR3 is TGCGCCAGCAGCTTAGAGACAGGGACGAGCACTGAAGCTTTCTTT. Its translation: CASSLETGTSTEAFF.